A selection of T cell receptor beta chains follows, all from one sample in a study of blood T cell repertoires in COVID-19. The table came from immunoSEQ multiplex PCR; TCRdb's copy has only in-frame clones and leaves some out. The data show approximately 85,000 clones, around 86% seen once. Sequencing used peripheral blood. Source of these receptors: a man aged 50 or older with active or convalescent COVID-19. The CDR3 runs from the conserved cysteine through the conserved F or W. The order of the fields is D gene, J gene, V gene, clone size, CDR3 protein, CDR3 DNA. The D gene is left open where the match is weak. Rows give clone size only sometimes, using once, few, many, or a class for an expanded clone.

>.|TRBJ1-1|TRBV7-2|.
CASSKSGGFTEAFF
TGTGCCAGCAGTAAAAGCGGGGGGTTCACTGAAGCTTTCTTT
>.|TRBJ1-5|TRBV2|.
CASSESRNQPQHF
TGTGCCAGCAGTGAGTCCCGGAATCAGCCCCAGCATTTT
>TRBD1|TRBJ2-1|TRBV5-1|.
CASSLVRGQGANEQFF
TGCGCCAGCAGCTTGGTCCGGGGACAGGGTGCGAATGAGCAGTTCTTC
>TRBD2|TRBJ2-2|TRBV28|once
CAEGSGGPPGELFF
TGTGCCGAAGGATCGGGAGGGCCCCCCGGGGAGCTGTTTTTT
>TRBD1|TRBJ2-7|TRBV4-3|.
CASSHRDRGYEQYF
TGCGCCAGCAGCCATAGGGACAGGGGCTACGAGCAGTACTTC
>TRBD2|TRBJ2-1|TRBV28|.
CASSLSTSGNEQFF
TGTGCCAGCAGTTTATCGACTAGCGGCAATGAGCAGTTCTTC
>TRBD1|TRBJ1-5|TRBV28|.
CASTTGGRNQPQHF
TGTGCCAGCACTACAGGGGGCCGCAATCAGCCCCAGCATTTT
>.|TRBJ1-4|TRBV2|.
CASSVTGMTSIRF
TGTGCCAGCAGTGTTACCGGGATGACAAGTATCCGTTTT
>TRBD1|TRBJ2-1|TRBV20-1|.
CSAEGADEQFF
TGCAGTGCTGAGGGGGCGGATGAGCAGTTCTTC
>TRBD1|TRBJ2-7|TRBV2|.
CASSVGQGNEQYF
TGTGCCAGCAGTGTGGGACAGGGTAACGAGCAGTACTTC
>.|TRBJ2-3|TRBV12-5|once
CASGLPRDTQYF
TGTGCTAGTGGTTTGCCACGGGATACGCAGTATTTT
>TRBD1|TRBJ1-1|TRBV18|once
CASSPQGGDTEAFF
TGTGCCAGCTCACCGCAGGGGGGCGACACTGAAGCTTTCTTT
>.|TRBJ2-3|TRBV2|.
CASSDKRTVDTQYF
TGTGCCAGCAGCGATAAGCGGACGGTTGATACGCAGTATTTT
>.|TRBJ2-1|TRBV6-2/TRBV6-3|.
CATRYALGGQNPYNEQFF
TGTGCCACCCGTTACGCGCTTGGTGGACAGAATCCTTACAATGAGCAGTTCTTC
>.|TRBJ1-1|TRBV5-1|.
CASSFGGNTEAFF
TGCGCCAGCAGCTTCGGTGGTAACACTGAAGCTTTCTTT
>.|TRBJ1-1|TRBV6-1|.
CASSEVAEAFF
TGTGCCAGCAGTGAAGTGGCAGAAGCTTTCTTT
>TRBD1|TRBJ2-5|TRBV5-1|.
CASSLLDREETQYF
TGCGCCAGCAGCTTGTTAGACAGGGAAGAGACCCAGTACTTC
>.|TRBJ2-3|TRBV27|.
CASSQRLDSDTQYF
TGTGCCAGCAGTCAACGACTAGATTCAGATACGCAGTATTTT
>TRBD1|TRBJ1-1|TRBV30|few
CAWSARDRDRSEAFF
TGTGCCTGGAGTGCCAGGGACAGGGATCGATCTGAAGCTTTCTTT
>TRBD1|TRBJ2-7|TRBV18|once
CASSLSRQGAYEQYF
TGTGCCAGCTCCCTAAGTAGACAGGGCGCCTACGAGCAGTACTTC
>TRBD1|TRBJ1-1|TRBV28|.
CASRGQGAFGTEAFF
TGTGCCAGCAGAGGACAGGGGGCTTTCGGAACTGAAGCTTTCTTT
>TRBD1|TRBJ2-1|TRBV5-4|.
CASSHGQGAYNEQFF
TGTGCCAGCAGCCATGGACAGGGGGCCTACAATGAGCAGTTCTTC
>TRBD2|TRBJ2-1|TRBV29-1|.
CSVGERGAWNEQFF
TGCAGCGTTGGGGAGCGGGGCGCCTGGAATGAGCAGTTCTTC
>TRBD2|TRBJ2-3|TRBV5-1|.
CASSRGLAGGPGDTQYF
TGCGCCAGCAGTCGCGGACTAGCGGGGGGGCCCGGAGATACGCAGTATTTT